These 5 T cell receptor beta chains were all obtained from the same sample, sequenced in a study of cytomegalovirus exposure and HLA in healthy donors. Primers: 60 Vbeta forward and 13 Jbeta reverse. Method: immunoSEQ multiplex PCR; TCRdb's copy keeps in-frame clones and lacks some. The repertoire holds 110,000 or so clones, with approximately 76% as singletons. Sequenced input: PBMCs. The receptors originated from a man aged 50 to 59 in good health and CMV-seropositive.

The chain couples TRBV5-4 to TRBJ1-2, with TRBD1 matching 9 bases. Germline CDR1 is SGHNT and CDR2 is YYREEE (reference sequence). The CDR3 totals 17 residues. V lost 4 bases to trimming and J lost 5 bases; unmatched junction nucleotides: 15. CDR3 region: CASSPGTGSVGGYGYTF. The CDR3 DNA reads as TGTGCCAGCAGCCCTGGGACAGGGTCCGTTGGAGGGTATGGCTACACCTTC.

This clone appeared a single time. This chain links TRBV28 with TRBJ2-7; 12 bases line up with TRBD1. This CDR3 has 14 residues. J was trimmed by 7 bases and V by 11 bases; bases with no gene match: 12. Looked up from germline, CDR1 is MDHEN and CDR2 is SYDVKM. For the CDR3, the DNA is TGTGCCGCCGCACCGGGACAGGGGGCGAGGGAGCAGTACTTC. Translation: CAAAPGQGAREQYF. The whole variable domain, remainder taken from reference TRBV28 and TRBJ2-7, is DVKVTQSSRYLVKRTGEKVFLECVQDMDHENMFWYRQDPGLGLRLIYFSYDVKMKEKGDIPEGYSVSREKKERFSLILESASTNQTSMYLCAAAPGQGAREQYFGPGTRLTVT.

This sequence joins TRBV6-5 and TRBJ1-2; D may be TRBD1 (5 bases). Germline lookup yields CDR1 MNHEY and CDR2 SVGAGI. Trimming cost V 5 bases and J 4 bases, with 14 bases left between them. The CDR3 has 14 amino acids. In DNA form, the CDR3 reads TGTGCCAGCAGTGCCTTCAGGGAGGGCTATGGCTACACCTTC. It is translated as CASSAFREGYGYTF.

This chain joins TRBV5-1 and TRBJ1-1; 7 bases map to TRBD1. With 3 bases clipped from V and 3 bases from J, the junction kept 5 bases outside the gene matches. Germline lookup yields CDR1 SGHRS and CDR2 YFSETQ. The length of the CDR3 is 14 residues. Here the CDR3 DNA reads TGCGCCAGCAGCTCCTGGACAGGCTACACTGAAGCTTTCTTT. Residues: CASSSWTGYTEAFF.

Here the CDR3 reads CASRTGQETQYF. Written as DNA, the CDR3 is TGTGCCAGCAGAACAGGGCAAGAGACCCAGTACTTC. V gene TRBV5-4 combines with J gene TRBJ2-5; D is possibly TRBD1 (6 bases). V shed 5 bases and J shed 2 bases, with 7 bases lying between them. The germline V gene encodes CDR1 SGHNT and CDR2 YYREEE (reference sequence). This CDR3 has 12 amino acids.